The 14 T cell receptor beta chains below come from one sample, sequenced in a study of shared clonotypes between healthy human individuals. The method was immunoSEQ multiplex PCR; TCRdb's version includes in-frame clones alone and lacks a portion of them. The table includes fewer than 200,000 clones, over 80% detected once. Input material: naive CD4+ T cells sorted from blood. The subset: CD45RA+ positively selected. The source is a woman in her twenties or thirties in good health.

The rearrangement links TRBV2 to TRBJ2-7; 8 nucleotides align to TRBD2. The CDR3 spans 15 residues. The V gene end was trimmed by 2 bases and the J gene end by 2 bases; junction bases not matched to a gene: 5. Germline-derived CDR1 and CDR2 are SNHLY and FYNNEI. CDR3 protein: CASSERAGVTYEQYF. The DNA of the CDR3 is TGTGCCAGCAGTGAAAGAGCGGGAGTGACCTACGAGCAGTACTTC.

This sequence joins TRBV28 and TRBJ1-5, with D unclear. This CDR3 is built from 14 residues. Germline V gene lookup returns CDR1 MDHEN and CDR2 SYDVKM. Trimming took 6 bases from V and 3 from J, leaving 12 bases between them. The CDR3 nucleotides read TGTGCCAGCAGCCTCCGGGAGCCCAATCAGCCCCAGCATTTT. Translating it yields CASSLREPNQPQHF. The full variable domain, its missing parts supplied by reference TRBV28 and TRBJ1-5, is DVKVTQSSRYLVKRTGEKVFLECVQDMDHENMFWYRQDPGLGLRLIYFSYDVKMKEKGDIPEGYSVSREKKERFSLILESASTNQTSMYLCASSLREPNQPQHFGDGTRLSIL.

The chain links TRBV28 to TRBJ2-7; D is perhaps TRBD1 (6 bases). Germline V lookup: CDR1 MDHEN, CDR2 SYDVKM. The CDR3 contains 15 residues. Trimming cost V 6 bases and J 2 bases, with 17 bases left between them. The CDR3 loop reads CASRGSGTNTYEQYF. CDR3 nucleotides: TGTGCCAGCAGGGGATCCGGGACAAACACCTACGAGCAGTACTTC.

This clone was counted only a few times. V and J are TRBV6-4 and TRBJ1-5; D remains ambiguous. V lost 1 base, J lost 5 bases, and 6 bases lay in between. Germline CDR1 and CDR2: MRHNA and SNTAGT. CDR3 size: 13 residues. The CDR3 here is CASSDYGDQPQHF. The CDR3 DNA reads TGTGCCAGCAGTGACTATGGGGATCAGCCCCAGCATTTT.

The genes are TRBV5-1 and TRBJ2-2; D might be TRBD2 (5 bases). The germline V and J ends were trimmed by 2 bases and 6 bases, with 11 bases remaining between them. CDR1 is SGHRS and CDR2 is YFSETQ in the germline V gene. The CDR3 loop spans 14 amino acids. The chain's CDR3 is CASSFTQLAGELFF. The CDR3 nucleotides are TGCGCCAGCAGCTTCACCCAACTAGCCGGGGAGCTGTTTTTT.

The chain joins TRBV30 to TRBJ2-3, with 8 nucleotides matching TRBD2. V lost 5 bases, J lost 5 bases, and 15 bases stayed unmatched. This CDR3 region has 16 residues. Per germline, CDR1 GTSNPN and CDR2 SVGIG (reference sequence). The CDR3 coding sequence is TGTGCCTGGGGGGCCGTAACGGGAGGGCCGGGAGATACGCAGTATTTT. Its protein is CAWGAVTGGPGDTQYF.

V gene TRBV28 combines with J gene TRBJ1-2, with 8 nucleotides matching TRBD1. V shed 10 bases and J 8 bases; nucleotides not matched to a gene: 9. Germline V gene data show CDR1 as MDHEN and CDR2 as SYDVKM. The CDR3 totals 12 residues. The CDR3 reads CATRTGGGGYTF. Here the CDR3 DNA reads TGTGCCACACGAACAGGGGGGGGAGGCTACACCTTC.

V usage is TRBV7-9 and J usage is TRBJ2-7, with D possibly being TRBD1 or TRBD2 (6 bases each). V was pared by 0 bases and J by 4 bases, with 13 bases between. The CDR3 runs 15 residues. From germline, CDR1 is SEHNR and CDR2 FQNEAQ (reference sequence). The CDR3 region has the DNA TGTGCCAGCAGCTTAGCGGCGCGGGACAAGTACGAGCAGTACTTC. Translation gives CASSLAARDKYEQYF.

This chain links TRBV7-9 with TRBJ2-1; possibly TRBD2 for D (5 bases). From germline, CDR1 is SEHNR and CDR2 FQNEAQ (reference sequence). The V and J ends lost 1 base and 8 bases respectively, with 18 bases between them. The CDR3 covers 16 residues. Here the CDR3 reads CASSLGELVGGDEQFF. In nucleotides, the CDR3 is TGTGCCAGCAGCTTAGGTGAACTAGTGGGTGGAGATGAGCAGTTCTTC.

The chain has TRBV19 and TRBJ2-7, with D unclear. Germline CDR1 and CDR2: LNHDA and SQIVND (reference sequence). The CDR3 has 13 amino acids. The V end was cut by 3 bases, the J end by 0 bases, with 6 bases between. The CDR3 region is CASSIGFSYEQYF. In nucleotides, the CDR3 is TGTGCCAGTAGTATTGGCTTCTCCTACGAGCAGTACTTC. The full variable domain, rest sourced from reference TRBV19 and TRBJ2-7, is DGGITQSPKYLFRKEGQNVTLSCEQNLNHDAMYWYRQDPGQGLRLIYYSQIVNDFQKGDIAEGYSVSREKKESFPLTVTSAQKNPTAFYLCASSIGFSYEQYFGPGTRLTVT.

The chain recombines TRBV7-6 with TRBJ2-5; 8 bases match TRBD1. The CDR3 loop spans 13 amino acids. Germline V gene lookup returns CDR1 SGHVS and CDR2 FNYEAQ. J was trimmed by 13 bases and V by 5 bases; bases with no gene match: 12. DNA for the CDR3: TGTGCCAGCAGCCAGGCTGTCGGACAGGGTCTGTACTTC. Protein sequence: CASSQAVGQGLYF.

The V and J genes are TRBV5-1 and TRBJ2-4; the D is unclear. Germline V gene sequence: CDR1 SGHRS, CDR2 YFSETQ. Trimming removed 4 bases from V and 0 bases from J, with 23 bases in between. CDR3 length equals 19 residues. This CDR3 is CASSLKDGVVSGAKNIQYF. CDR3 sequence (DNA): TGCGCCAGCAGCCTCAAGGACGGTGTGGTTTCCGGAGCCAAAAACATTCAGTACTTC.

V gene TRBV2 combines with J gene TRBJ1-4; D is perhaps TRBD1 (6 bases). This CDR3 is built from 15 residues. V shed 6 bases and J shed 0 bases, with 11 bases lying between them. The germline V gene has CDR1 SNHLY and CDR2 FYNNEI. The CDR3 sequence is CASRAYRATNEKLFF. The CDR3 DNA is TGTGCCAGCAGAGCGTACAGGGCAACTAATGAAAAACTGTTTTTT. The variable domain in full, completed from reference TRBV2 and TRBJ1-4, reads EPEVTQTPSHQVTQMGQEVILRCVPISNHLYFYWYRQILGQKVEFLVSFYNNEISEKSEIFDDQFSVERPDGSNFTLKIRSTKLEDSAMYFCASRAYRATNEKLFFGSGTQLSVL.

This sequence joins TRBV6-1 and TRBJ1-5; the D gene is possibly TRBD1 (5 bases). This CDR3 contains 15 residues. Per the germline V gene, CDR1 is MNHNS and CDR2 is SASEGT. The V and J ends lost 4 bases and 0 bases respectively, with 10 bases between them. CDR3 residues: CASSVRDLSNQPQHF. Written as DNA, the CDR3 is TGTGCCAGCAGTGTCAGGGACCTTAGCAATCAGCCCCAGCATTTT.